Below are 19 T cell receptor beta chains sequenced from a single sample in a study of blood T cell repertoires in COVID-19. Only in-frame clones appear in the TCRdb table, and some are missing; sequencing was by immunoSEQ multiplex PCR. The profile covers 110,000 to 150,000 clones, with 85% appearing a single time and roughly 6.4% taken by the ten largest. The sample comprised PBMCs or T cells enriched from blood (not recorded which). The receptors derive from a woman aged 40-49 years who had recovered from COVID-19.

The V and J genes are TRBV7-9 and TRBJ2-5, with TRBD2 matching 7 bases. V trimming: 5 bases; J trimming: 2 bases; junction bases outside the gene matches: 20. This CDR3 spans 19 amino acids. Germline lookup yields CDR1 SEHNR and CDR2 FQNEAQ (reference sequence). In DNA form, the CDR3 reads TGTGCCAGCAGCGCTGGGGGGGTTGGCAGGACTAGATTACAAGAGACCCAGTACTTC. It encodes CASSAGGVGRTRLQETQYF.

V is TRBV2 and J is TRBJ1-2, with unresolved D. Trimming pared 6 bases from V and 4 bases from J, leaving 18 bases between. Germline V gene lookup returns CDR1 SNHLY and CDR2 FYNNEI. The CDR3 covers 15 residues. The CDR3 loop reads CASRADGIMGYGYTF. The CDR3 DNA follows: TGTGCCAGCAGAGCCGACGGGATCATGGGCTATGGCTACACCTTC.

CDR3 sequence: CASSESYSREQFF. The CDR3 DNA sequence: TGCGCCAGCAGTGAATCTTACTCCCGGGAGCAGTTCTTC. The chain is built from TRBV10-2 and TRBJ2-1; D not resolved. The CDR3 loop spans 13 amino acids. Germline V lookup: CDR1 WSHSY, CDR2 SAAADI. Trimming left V 3 bases short and J 10 bases short, with 13 bases between.

The chain joins TRBV6-5 to TRBJ2-1; a weak D match, TRBD1 (7 bases). This CDR3 has 14 residues. V was shortened by 6 bases and J by 2 bases, with 11 bases between the two germline ends. Germline V gene data show CDR1 as MNHEY and CDR2 as SVGAGI. CDR3 coding DNA: TGTGCCAGCAGGCTCAGGGGGGCCTACAATGAGCAGTTCTTC. It specifies CASRLRGAYNEQFF.

The rearrangement uses TRBV6-5 and TRBJ1-1; D is perhaps TRBD1 (6 bases). CDR3 length: 14 amino acids. CDR1 and CDR2 from the germline V gene are MNHEY and SVGAGI. V was shortened by 3 bases and J by 1 base, with 9 bases between the two germline ends. The chain's CDR3 is CASSYQGSNTEAFF. The CDR3, as DNA: TGTGCCAGCAGTTATCAGGGGTCGAACACTGAAGCTTTCTTT.

This chain uses TRBV19 with TRBJ1-1; D is ambiguous. This CDR3 has 13 amino acids. Germline-derived CDR1 and CDR2 are LNHDA and SQIVND (reference sequence). V was shortened by 5 bases and J by 3 bases, with 10 bases between the two germline ends. The CDR3 protein is CASSVDGDTEAFF. In nucleotides, the CDR3 is TGTGCCAGTAGTGTCGACGGGGACACTGAAGCTTTCTTT.

There are many counts of this clone. The genes are TRBV7-9 and TRBJ2-7; 11 positions match TRBD2. J was trimmed by 6 bases and V by 0 bases; bases with no gene match: 4. Germline V gene data show CDR1 as SEHNR and CDR2 as FQNEAQ (reference sequence). The CDR3 is 15 amino acids. CDR3 DNA sequence: TGTGCCAGCAGCTTAGCACTAGCGGGAGCTGTCGAGCAGTACTTC. As protein: CASSLALAGAVEQYF.

CDR3 DNA: TGTGCCACCGCCCGGGACAGAGCGGACGAGCAGTACTTC. This sequence encodes CATARDRADEQYF. The rearrangement uses TRBV11-2 and TRBJ2-7, with 7 bases lining up with TRBD1. V lost 10 bases to trimming and J lost 5 bases; unmatched junction nucleotides: 11. This CDR3 contains 13 residues. Germline loops: CDR1 SGHAT, CDR2 FQNNGV.

The chain recombines TRBV5-1 with TRBJ1-6; a weak D match, TRBD1 (6 bases). The CDR3 contains 14 residues. The germline V gene has CDR1 SGHRS and CDR2 YFSETQ. Trimming pared 0 bases from V and 14 bases from J, leaving 15 bases between. The CDR3 protein is CASSLGTEGETLHF. DNA for the CDR3: TGCGCCAGCAGCTTGGGGACAGAGGGTGAGACCCTCCACTTT.

The chain has TRBV7-9 and TRBJ1-1; D might be TRBD1 (6 bases). This CDR3 contains 12 residues. Germline CDR1 SEHNR, CDR2 FQNEAQ (reference sequence). Trimming cost V 3 bases and J 12 bases, with 14 bases left between them. The CDR3 DNA reads TGTGCCAGCAGCTTCCCGGGACACGGGACTTTCTTT. This gives the protein CASSFPGHGTFF.

This clone was observed a few times. The chain combines TRBV2 with TRBJ1-2, with D perhaps matching TRBD1 (6 bases). Trimming pared 7 bases from V and 2 bases from J, leaving 11 bases between. The germline gives CDR1 SNHLY, CDR2 FYNNEI. The CDR3 extends over 13 amino acids. The CDR3 sequence is CASTEGGNYGYTF. The DNA of the CDR3 is TGTGCCAGCACCGAGGGGGGGAACTATGGCTACACCTTC. The whole variable domain, filled in from reference TRBV2 and TRBJ1-2, reads EPEVTQTPSHQVTQMGQEVILRCVPISNHLYFYWYRQILGQKVEFLVSFYNNEISEKSEIFDDQFSVERPDGSNFTLKIRSTKLEDSAMYFCASTEGGNYGYTFGSGTRLTVV.

The rearrangement links TRBV27 to TRBJ2-7; 14 bases line up with TRBD2. CDR3 length equals 17 residues. V shed 2 bases and J 4 bases; nucleotides not matched to a gene: 7. The V gene's germline CDR1 is MNHEY and CDR2 SMNVEV (reference sequence). The CDR3 loop is CASSLRPGLAGGYEQYF. For the CDR3, the DNA is TGTGCCAGCAGTTTACGACCTGGACTAGCGGGGGGATACGAGCAGTACTTC.

This clone was found a few times. The chain combines TRBV3-1 (or the pseudogene TRBV3-2) with TRBJ2-5; TRBD2 agrees at 7 bases. From germline, CDR1 is LGHDT and CDR2 YNNKEL (reference sequence). Trimming cost V 1 base and J 2 bases; bases outside gene matches: 1. The CDR3 is 14 amino acids. The CDR3 DNA reads as TGTGCCAGCAGCCAAGCTAGCGGACAAGAGACCCAGTACTTC. It encodes CASSQASGQETQYF.

This chain joins TRBV5-1 and TRBJ2-7; D unresolved. The CDR3 is made up of 14 amino acids. CDR1 is SGHRS, CDR2 YFSETQ, per germline. V was trimmed by 4 bases and J by 0 bases, leaving 11 bases between them. As DNA, the CDR3 is TGCGCCAGCAGCCCGCCCTGGCCCTCCTACGAGCAGTACTTC. Translated: CASSPPWPSYEQYF.

This chain links TRBV3-1 (or the pseudogene TRBV3-2) with TRBJ1-1; no reliable D call. Between the trimmed V and J ends, which lost 3 bases and 7 bases, there was a span of 12 bases. The germline gives CDR1 LGHDT, CDR2 YNNKEL (reference sequence). The CDR3 sequence is 13 residues long. Here the CDR3 DNA reads TGTGCCAGCAGCCACTCCGGCGGAGGTGAAGCTTTCTTT. Translating it yields CASSHSGGGEAFF.

The chain employs TRBV29-1 and TRBJ1-2; TRBD1 might be the D (6 bases). Trimming cost V 0 bases and J 5 bases, with 22 bases left between them. Per the germline V gene, CDR1 is SQVTM and CDR2 is ANQGSEA. The CDR3 loop spans 17 amino acids. This chain's CDR3 is CSVEDGETGSFWYGYTF. The DNA for the CDR3 is TGCAGCGTTGAAGACGGTGAGACAGGTTCATTTTGGTATGGCTACACCTTC.

This chain connects TRBV9 to TRBJ2-3; D is perhaps TRBD2 (5 bases). This CDR3 is 15 amino acids long. Trimming cost V 2 bases and J 2 bases, with 12 bases left between them. CDR1 is SGDLS and CDR2 is YYNGEE in the germline V gene. The CDR3 DNA reads TGTGCCAGCAGCGTCCGAGGGTTGAACACAGATACGCAGTATTTT. Its protein product is CASSVRGLNTDTQYF.

This rearrangement joins TRBV9 to TRBJ2-1, with 7 bases lining up with TRBD2. This CDR3 comprises 16 residues. Looked up from germline, CDR1 is SGDLS and CDR2 is YYNGEE. The V segment lost 2 bases and the J segment 2 bases; nucleotides outside the gene matches: 7. CDR3 residues: CASSVGGRAAYNEQFF. The CDR3 DNA follows: TGTGCCAGCAGCGTTGGCGGGAGAGCGGCCTACAATGAGCAGTTCTTC.

This clone was observed many times. The chain has TRBV5-1 and TRBJ2-3, with TRBD2 identical over 9 bases. The trim removed 2 bases at V and 4 bases at J, leaving 5 bases unmatched. Germline CDR1 reads SGHRS; CDR2 reads YFSETQ. This CDR3 contains 15 residues. As DNA, the CDR3 is TGCGCCAGCAGCTTTGCGGGGGGGTATCCAGATACGCAGTATTTT. Translation: CASSFAGGYPDTQYF.